A selection of T cell receptor beta chains follows, all from one sample in a study of lymphopenia after photon versus proton radiotherapy. The protocol was immunoSEQ multiplex PCR, while the TCRdb copy is restricted to in-frame clones and leaves out a portion. The sample contains 75,000 or so clones, around 82% of which appear only once. The material was peripheral blood, obtained from a patient treated with proton-based radiotherapy. Receptor source: a man aged 55 to 69 with pancreatic cancer. Each CDR3 is given with its conserved first and last residue. D genes are given only for firm matches. Size values are once, few and many counts, or a class for expanded clones, and some rows have none.

once	TRBV28	TRBJ2-7	15	TRBD2	TGTGCCAGCAGTGACCCTAGCGGGAGGACATACGAGCAGTACTTC	CASSDPSGRTYEQYF
-	TRBV7-2	TRBJ2-2	13	-	TGTGCCAGCAGCCGGTATAACACCGGGGAGCTGTTTTTT	CASSRYNTGELFF
once	TRBV5-4	TRBJ2-3	15	-	TGTGCCAGCAGCTTGGAACCTATAGCCACAGATACGCAGTATTTT	CASSLEPIATDTQYF
many	TRBV19	TRBJ2-7	14	-	TGTGCCAGTAGTAACGTAGGCACTCCTTACGAGCAGTACTTC	CASSNVGTPYEQYF
-	TRBV11-2	TRBJ2-3	11	-	TGTGCCAGCGATTTCCGGGGTACGCAGTATTTT	CASDFRGTQYF
-	TRBV9	TRBJ1-3	15	-	TGTGCCAGCAGCGTAGAGGGGGTCTCTGGAAACACCATATATTTT	CASSVEGVSGNTIYF
-	TRBV30	TRBJ1-1	13	-	TGTGCCTGGAGTAGGGCAGGGAAGGCTGAAGCTTTCTTT	CAWSRAGKAEAFF
-	TRBV11-3	TRBJ2-2	15	-	TGTGCCAGCAGCTCAAATCGGGGGCGGCCCGGGGAGCTGTTTTTT	CASSSNRGRPGELFF
-	TRBV7-8	TRBJ1-2	15	TRBD1	TGTGCCAGCAGCCCCAGGGGGGCGGGAGTGAAGGGCTACACCTTC	CASSPRGAGVKGYTF
-	TRBV7-2	TRBJ2-7	12	-	TGTGCCAGCAGCCGGGACTTCTACGAGCAGTACTTC	CASSRDFYEQYF
-	TRBV7-9	TRBJ2-7	14	-	TGTGCCAGCAGCTTAGGACCCAGCCCCTACGAGCAGTACTTC	CASSLGPSPYEQYF
-	TRBV18	TRBJ2-3	14	-	TGTGCCAGCTCACCAGGGGGATCCACAGATACGCAGTATTTT	CASSPGGSTDTQYF
-	TRBV13	TRBJ2-5	14	-	TGTGCCAGCAGCCCCAAACAAGGGCGGGAGACCCAGTACTTC	CASSPKQGRETQYF
-	TRBV7-2	TRBJ2-3	14	-	TGTGCCAGCAGCTTAGCGCTTGGAACAGATACGCAGTATTTT	CASSLALGTDTQYF
-	TRBV28	TRBJ2-6	14	-	TGTGCCAGCAGTATGTTCTCTGGGGCCAACGTCCTGACTTTC	CASSMFSGANVLTF
-	TRBV5-6	TRBJ1-6	14	-	TGTGCCAGCAGCTCCCTTTTGGGGAATTCACCCCTCCACTTT	CASSSLLGNSPLHF
few	TRBV11-3	TRBJ2-1	13	-	TGTGCCAGCAGCTTCGGTCTTTACAATGAGCAGTTCTTC	CASSFGLYNEQFF
-	TRBV19	TRBJ1-2	16	TRBD1	TGTGCCAGTAGGACTGGGACAGGGGGCAAGGACTATGGCTACACCTTC	CASRTGTGGKDYGYTF
-	TRBV29-1	TRBJ2-1	14	-	TGCAGCGTTAACTGGGGAAGCTCCTACAATGAGCAGTTCTTC	CSVNWGSSYNEQFF
-	TRBV28	TRBJ2-7	15	TRBD1	TGTGCCAGCAGGGGACAGGGGGCCGTAACCTACGAGCAGTACTTC	CASRGQGAVTYEQYF
-	TRBV7-3	TRBJ2-5	14	-	TGTGCCAGCAGCCCCACTGGGGCGGCAGAGACCCAGTACTTC	CASSPTGAAETQYF
-	TRBV5-1	TRBJ2-3	16	-	TGCGCCAGCAGCCCCTATGGGTCGCCACGCACAGATACGCAGTATTTT	CASSPYGSPRTDTQYF
-	TRBV27	TRBJ2-3	16	TRBD2	TGTGCCAGCAGAGAATTACTAGCGGGAAGCACAGATACGCAGTATTTT	CASRELLAGSTDTQYF